The clone carrying this TCR beta chain was detected ten times or more. The sample is drawn from a study of T cells after yellow fever vaccination. CDR1 is DFQATT, CDR2 SNEGSKA, per germline (reference sequence). The CDR3 consists of 17 residues. V gave up 2 bases and J gave up 10 bases; unmatched junction bases: 12. One entry per CDR3 protein results from TCRdb running MiXCR on the 5' RACE reads. The table lists approximately 260,000 distinct CDR3 sequences, about 5.2% of them singletons. The genes are TRBV20-1 and TRBJ1-6; 12 bases align to TRBD1. The sample in question was CD4+ T cells sorted from PBMCs, obtained on the day of the yellow fever booster vaccination. This TCR was recovered from a man younger than 30 who received the YFV17D yellow fever vaccine. The CDR3 here is CSARTGAGTGGGSPLHF. The CDR3, as DNA: TGCAGTGCTAGAACTGGGGCCGGGACAGGGGGCGGATCACCCCTCCACTTT.